A selection of T cell receptor beta chains follows, all from one sample in a study of cytomegalovirus exposure and HLA in healthy donors. Profiled with immunoSEQ multiplex PCR; TCRdb holds only in-frame clones, not every one. The sample yields around 190,000 clones, roughly 88% seen once. The sequenced sample was PBMCs. The receptors shown here come from a woman under 30 in good health and CMV-seronegative. Both conserved end residues are part of each CDR3. A D gene is named only where the DNA matches it firmly. Not all rows give a size; the values are once, few, many and, for expanded clones, a class.

>NA|TRBV4-1|NA|TRBJ2-7
TGCGCCAGCAGCCCTTTCACTAGCTCCGAGCAGTACTTC
CASSPFTSSEQYF
>NA|TRBV18|NA|TRBJ2-7
TGTGCCAGCTCACCGTCCGAGAGGCGGCAGTACTTC
CASSPSERRQYF
>NA|TRBV2|NA|TRBJ1-5
TGTGCCAGCAAAGAGGACTCAATTAATCAGCCCCAGCATTTT
CASKEDSINQPQHF
>NA|TRBV5-1|NA|TRBJ1-5
TGCGCCAGCAGCTTGAAAGGGGGATCCAATCAGCCCCAGCATTTT
CASSLKGGSNQPQHF
>NA|TRBV30|NA|TRBJ1-4
TGTGCCTGGAGTTGGGAGGGAAAACTGTTTTTT
CAWSWEGKLFF
>NA|TRBV28|once|TRBJ1-5
TGTGCCAGCAGCTATCCCGTGCCTGGCAATCAGCCCCAGCATTTT
CASSYPVPGNQPQHF
>TRBD1|TRBV27|once|TRBJ1-2
TGTGCCAGCAGTTTATCCCACTCAGGGGGCGGCTACACCTTC
CASSLSHSGGGYTF
>TRBD1|TRBV27|NA|TRBJ1-2
TGTGCCAGCAGGACCCCGGGACAGGGGTATGGCTACACCTTC
CASRTPGQGYGYTF
>NA|TRBV27|NA|TRBJ1-6
TGTGCCAGCAGTATAACCTCCAGGGTATGGAATTCACCCCTCCACTTT
CASSITSRVWNSPLHF
>TRBD2|TRBV18|NA|TRBJ2-1
TGTGCCAGCTCACCATCTACCGGGACTACCGAGAAAATCTTC
CASSPSTGTTEKIF
>TRBD2|TRBV6-1|NA|TRBJ2-7
TGTGCCAGCACCAGAGCGGGGGACTCCTACGAGCAGTACTTC
CASTRAGDSYEQYF
>TRBD1|TRBV18|NA|TRBJ2-1
TGTGCCAGCTCACCCAGGACAGGGGTCTACAATGAGCAGTTCTTC
CASSPRTGVYNEQFF
>NA|TRBV18|NA|TRBJ2-1
TGTGCCAGCTCACCATTGGGACTTTCAAATGAGCAGTTCTTC
CASSPLGLSNEQFF
>NA|TRBV13|NA|TRBJ2-1
TGTGCCAGCAGCTTAGGCCAAGGGGGTAATGAGCAGTTCTTC
CASSLGQGGNEQFF
>NA|TRBV18|NA|TRBJ1-3
TGTGCCAGCTCACCCTCAGCTGGAAACACCATATATTTT
CASSPSAGNTIYF
>TRBD1|TRBV6-5|NA|TRBJ1-1
TGTGCCAGCAGCCGAGGGACAGTCAACACTGAAGCTTTCTTT
CASSRGTVNTEAFF
>NA|TRBV18|NA|TRBJ1-1
TGTGCCAGCTCACCAAGTCTCCCTGGCGTTGCAGGGAAGACTGAAGCTTTCTTT
CASSPSLPGVAGKTEAFF
>TRBD1|TRBV7-6|NA|TRBJ2-1
TGTGCCAGCAGCTTAGATGACAGGGGCCATGAGCAGTTCTTC
CASSLDDRGHEQFF
>NA|TRBV6-5|NA|TRBJ1-2
TGTGCCAGCAGTAGGGCCCCACAGGACTATGGCTACACCTTC
CASSRAPQDYGYTF
>NA|TRBV29-1|NA|TRBJ2-3
TGCAGCGTTAGGGGAATCTTAGGCACAGATACGCAGTATTTT
CSVRGILGTDTQYF
>NA|TRBV11-2|once|TRBJ2-7
TGTGCCAGCAGCTTAGATTTGGGGGGACGAGTCTACGAGCAGTACTTC
CASSLDLGGRVYEQYF
>TRBD1|TRBV6-5|NA|TRBJ1-2
TGTGCCAGCAGTCGACAGGGAAGAGCTAACTATGGCTACACCTTC
CASSRQGRANYGYTF
>TRBD2|TRBV9|NA|TRBJ2-1
TGTGCCAGCAGCGTAGACGGGGGGGCCTCCTACAATGAGCAGTTCTTC
CASSVDGGASYNEQFF
>TRBD1|TRBV5-4|NA|TRBJ2-2
TGTGCCAGCAGCAGACCGGGACAGATAAACACCGGGGAGCTGTTTTTT
CASSRPGQINTGELFF
>NA|TRBV7-9|NA|TRBJ2-1
TGTGCCACCAGCAATTCCGATGAGCAGTTCTTC
CATSNSDEQFF
>NA|TRBV14|once|TRBJ1-5
TGTGCCAGCAGCCAAGATTTAGATCAGCCCCAGCATTTT
CASSQDLDQPQHF
>TRBD1|TRBV19|NA|TRBJ1-5
TGTGCCAGTAGTGGTGACAGGGGGCTGAGCAATCAGCCCCAGCATTTT
CASSGDRGLSNQPQHF
>TRBD1|TRBV13|NA|TRBJ1-1
TGTGCCAGCAGCATGACAGGGATGAACACTGAAGCTTTCTTT
CASSMTGMNTEAFF
>TRBD2|TRBV19|NA|TRBJ2-5
TGTGCCAGTAGTCAACTAGCGGGGGGGGAGACCCAGTACTTC
CASSQLAGGETQYF
>NA|TRBV30|few|TRBJ1-1
TGTGCCTGGAGTAATGACGCAGGGTTGAACACTGAAGCTTTCTTT
CAWSNDAGLNTEAFF
>NA|TRBV7-8|NA|TRBJ2-7
TGTGCCAGCAGCTTATTCGGGTGGGAGCAGTACTTC
CASSLFGWEQYF
>NA|TRBV27|NA|TRBJ2-5
TGTGCCAGCAGTTCACACCGGACATTTTCCGAGACCCAGTACTTC
CASSSHRTFSETQYF
>NA|TRBV28|NA|TRBJ1-5
TGTGCCAGCATTCTACAGGGTTTGAGCAATCAGCCCCAGCATTTT
CASILQGLSNQPQHF
>NA|TRBV12-5|once|TRBJ2-6
TGTGCTAGTGGCCGAGCTAACCGCTCTGGGGCCAACGTCCTGACTTTC
CASGRANRSGANVLTF
>TRBD2|TRBV6-4|NA|TRBJ2-3
TGTGCCAGCAGTGAGGCGGGGGATACAGATACGCAGTATTTT
CASSEAGDTDTQYF
>NA|TRBV29-1|once|TRBJ1-2
TGCAGCGCCCGGACTTCCTATGGCTACACCTTC
CSARTSYGYTF
>NA|TRBV18|NA|TRBJ2-7
TGTGCCAGCTCACCCCCGCAGTCCTACGAGCAGTACTTC
CASSPPQSYEQYF
>NA|TRBV6-1|NA|TRBJ2-1
TGTGCCAGCAGTTCTAGAGGGTATGAGCAGTTCTTC
CASSSRGYEQFF
>NA|TRBV10-1|NA|TRBJ1-2
TGCGCCAGCAGTGAGTCCGGGGACCCGGGAGGAGGCTACACCTTC
CASSESGDPGGGYTF
>TRBD2|TRBV19|NA|TRBJ2-5
TGTGCCAGTAGTCCGGGGGGTGAAGAGACCCAGTACTTC
CASSPGGEETQYF
>TRBD2|TRBV11-2|NA|TRBJ2-1
TGTGCCAGCAGCTTAAGTTCGGGAGGGCGGGATGAGCAGTTCTTC
CASSLSSGGRDEQFF
>NA|TRBV2|NA|TRBJ2-7
TGTGCCAGCGAGGGGGGGGTATATTCGTCCTACGAGCAGTACTTC
CASEGGVYSSYEQYF
>TRBD1|TRBV28|NA|TRBJ2-1
TGTGCCAGCAGTTTACCGGGACAGGGCGAATTCTTC
CASSLPGQGEFF
>NA|TRBV30|NA|TRBJ1-1
TGTGCCTGGAGTCGGGTGACGGCGGGAGCTTTCTTT
CAWSRVTAGAFF
>TRBD1|TRBV5-1|NA|TRBJ2-3
TGCGCCAGCAGCCGGGGACAGGGGTCAGATACGCAGTATTTT
CASSRGQGSDTQYF
>NA|TRBV5-1|NA|TRBJ1-3
TGCGCCAGCAGCTTGACAGGGAAGGGTAACACCATATATTTT
CASSLTGKGNTIYF
>NA|TRBV15|NA|TRBJ1-1
TGTGCCACCAGCAGAGATGCTTCGGACAGCACCAAAGCTTTCTTT
CATSRDASDSTKAFF
>NA|TRBV9|NA|TRBJ1-4
TGTGCACACCGACGGGGGGCGAGTAAGGTAAAACTGTTTTTT
CAHRRGASKVKLFF
>NA|TRBV7-9|NA|TRBJ1-1
TGTGCCAGCAGCCCGACGGAGAGGAACACTGAAGCTTTCTTT
CASSPTERNTEAFF
>NA|TRBV10-1|NA|TRBJ2-1
TGCGCCAGCAGTGAAGGGTCTGGCAGGGCCAATGAGCAGTTCTTC
CASSEGSGRANEQFF
>TRBD1|TRBV27|NA|TRBJ2-1
TGTGCCAGCAGTTTACTGGGACAGGGAGTAAACAATGAGCAGTTCTTC
CASSLLGQGVNNEQFF
>NA|TRBV7-3|NA|TRBJ1-2
TGTGCCAGCAGCCCCGCGGGAGGAGACTATGGCTACACCTTC
CASSPAGGDYGYTF
>TRBD1|TRBV5-4|NA|TRBJ2-2
TGTGCCAGCAGAACCGGGACAGGGGGCCAAACCGGGGAGCTGTTTTTT
CASRTGTGGQTGELFF
>NA|TRBV7-9|NA|TRBJ1-2
TGTGCCAGCAGCTCGGAGGCCAGGAGAGGGGGCTACACCTTC
CASSSEARRGGYTF
>TRBD1|TRBV30|NA|TRBJ2-5
TGTGCCTGGGGGGGACAGGGCACCCAAGAGACCCAGTACTTC
CAWGGQGTQETQYF
>TRBD1|TRBV5-1|NA|TRBJ1-3
TGCGCCAGCAGCCAAGGGGGACAGGGGGCCTTCTCTGGAAACACCATATATTTT
CASSQGGQGAFSGNTIYF
>TRBD2|TRBV18|NA|TRBJ2-1
TGTGCCAGCTCACCCGGGACTAGCGGGGGGGGCACTTACAATGAGCAGTTCTTC
CASSPGTSGGGTYNEQFF